This TCR beta chain was recorded in a study of T cells expressing NK-cell markers. On the study more broadly: Just one sequenced donor of eight was HCMV-seronegative, while seven were seropositive.

Germline V gene lookup returns CDR1 LGHNT and CDR2 FRNRAP. This CDR3 comprises 13 residues. TCRdb reprocessed the 5' RACE reads; each CDR3 protein has one entry and no DNA is given. This table lists roughly 180,000 distinct CDR3 sequences. The TCR sequence derives from a man between 18 and 69 years old in good health. Material: blood T cells: a sorted CD56 or NKG2C T cell subset, CD4+ or CD8+ T cells, or bulk PBMC T cells (not recorded which). The chain carries TRBV12-5 and TRBJ2-2; the TCRdb call, TRBD1, lacks DNA for checking. CDR3 protein: CASGWTGPGELFF.